The sequence of this TCR beta chain was determined in a study of blood T cell repertoires in COVID-19. This table comes from immunoSEQ multiplex PCR, and its TCRdb copy is limited to in-frame clones, with some not included. The data contain 150,000 to 200,000 clones, roughly 85% of them singletons. This CDR3 has 16 residues. Germline loops: CDR1 KGHSH, CDR2 LQKENI. The V gene lost 0 bases and the J gene lost 1 base, with 9 bases spanning the gap. V usage is TRBV18 and J usage is TRBJ1-4; a possible D gene is TRBD1 (6 bases). The receptor was isolated from a human donor with acute or convalescent COVID-19. The donor label of this sample is uncertain. The sample was peripheral blood. The CDR3 nucleotides read TGTGCCAGCTCACCACCTACAGGGCGAACTAATGAAAAACTGTTTTTT. It specifies CASSPPTGRTNEKLFF.